The 24 T cell receptor beta chains below come from one sample, sequenced in a study of cytomegalovirus exposure and HLA in healthy donors. PCR primers comprised 60 Vbeta and 13 Jbeta primers. The repertoire was sequenced with immunoSEQ multiplex PCR; TCRdb's copy has only in-frame clones and lacks some. The sample includes 75,000 to 90,000 clones, about four fifths of them seen just once. Sequenced sample: PBMCs. All receptors derive from a man in his sixties in good health and CMV-seronegative.

This rearrangement joins TRBV5-5 to TRBJ1-5, with 7 bases lining up with TRBD1. The germline gives CDR1 SGHKS, CDR2 YYEKEE (reference sequence). Losses at the gene ends were 3 bases for V and 9 bases for J; bases not matched to a gene: 12. The CDR3 extends over 15 amino acids. The CDR3 sequence: CASSSGRDSAGPQHF. For the CDR3, the DNA is TGTGCCAGCAGCTCGGGGCGGGACAGTGCGGGGCCCCAGCATTTT.

V gene TRBV6-1 combines with J gene TRBJ1-1, with D possibly matching TRBD1 (6 bases). The CDR3 is 18 amino acids. Germline V gene data show CDR1 as MNHNS and CDR2 as SASEGT. Trimming removed 1 base at V and 3 bases at J, with 21 bases between. The CDR3 sequence: CASSEGGAGRGQYTEAFF. The CDR3 bases are TGTGCCAGCAGTGAAGGGGGTGCGGGCAGGGGACAATACACTGAAGCTTTCTTT.

The CDR3 sequence: CASSVRDRLNEQFF. The CDR3 bases are TGTGCCAGCAGCGTCCGGGACAGGCTCAATGAGCAGTTCTTC. The chain recombines TRBV25-1 with TRBJ2-1; 8 bases fit TRBD1. CDR1 is MGHDK and CDR2 is SYGVNS in the germline V gene. V shed 6 bases and J 6 bases; nucleotides not matched to a gene: 7. The CDR3 has 14 residues.

The V and J genes are TRBV6-1 and TRBJ1-1; no clear D. Germline CDR1 reads MNHNS; CDR2 reads SASEGT. This CDR3 spans 13 amino acids. Trimming removed 0 bases at V and 7 bases at J, with 9 bases between. The CDR3 bases are TGTGCCAGCAGTGAAGCGCGTCGGGGTGAAGCTTTCTTT. The encoded protein is CASSEARRGEAFF.

The chain joins TRBV6-5 to TRBJ1-1, with no clear D. Germline V gives CDR1 MNHEY, CDR2 SVGAGI. The CDR3 totals 14 residues. V lost 6 bases, J lost 8 bases, and 19 bases lay in between. The CDR3 protein is CASSPTDPKREAFF. The DNA for the CDR3 is TGTGCCAGCAGCCCCACAGACCCAAAGCGGGAAGCTTTCTTT.

The CDR3 loop is CASSSGLAGGTGELFF. The CDR3 DNA reads as TGTGCCAGCAGCTCGGGACTAGCGGGGGGCACCGGGGAGCTGTTTTTT. This chain joins TRBV7-3 and TRBJ2-2; 15 nucleotides align to TRBD2. This CDR3 has 16 residues. The germline V gene has CDR1 SGHTA and CDR2 FQGTGA. V was clipped by 4 bases and J by 4 bases; unmatched bases: 1.

V usage is TRBV27 and J usage is TRBJ1-1; 12 bases map to TRBD1. The germline gives CDR1 MNHEY, CDR2 SMNVEV (reference sequence). The junction had 7 bases not matched to a gene; V was cut back by 7 bases and J by 4 bases. The CDR3 totals 15 residues. The CDR3 loop is CASKMGQGAGTEAFF. CDR3 DNA: TGTGCCAGCAAGATGGGACAGGGGGCAGGCACTGAAGCTTTCTTT.

This sequence joins TRBV18 and TRBJ1-2, with 9 bases identical to TRBD1. This CDR3 is built from 15 residues. Unmatched junction bases numbered 9, after V lost 5 bases and J lost 5 bases. CDR1 and CDR2 from the germline V gene are KGHSH and LQKENI. The DNA for the CDR3 is TGTGCCAGCTCAAACCGGGACAGGGAAAATTATGGCTACACCTTC. It specifies CASSNRDRENYGYTF.

This sequence joins TRBV30 and TRBJ2-7; perhaps TRBD1 as D (5 bases). Trimming shortened V by 2 bases and J by 4 bases, and 6 bases separated the two germline ends. Germline lookup yields CDR1 GTSNPN and CDR2 SVGIG (reference sequence). CDR3 length equals 11 residues. The DNA for the CDR3 is TGTGCCTGGAGTCGACAGTACGAGCAGTACTTC. The encoded protein is CAWSRQYEQYF.

The chain has TRBV19 and TRBJ2-5, with 9 bases identical to TRBD1. Germline CDR1 and CDR2: LNHDA and SQIVND (reference sequence). The CDR3 consists of 13 residues. Germline trimming cut 7 bases from V and 4 bases from J; bases unmatched to any gene: 4. CDR3 loop: CASKEQGAETQYF. The CDR3 nucleotides are TGTGCCAGTAAAGAACAGGGGGCAGAGACCCAGTACTTC.

The rearrangement links TRBV4-2 to TRBJ1-3; D is possibly TRBD1 (5 bases). The CDR3 sequence is 15 residues long. Germline CDR1 is LGHNA and CDR2 is YNFKEQ. V gave up 0 bases and J gave up 3 bases, with 9 bases separating them. The CDR3 DNA reads TGTGCCAGCAGCCAAGACAGGGAGGTTGGAAACACCATATATTTT. It yields the protein CASSQDREVGNTIYF.

The V gene is TRBV6-5, the J gene TRBJ2-2; TRBD1 aligns across 9 bases. CDR3 length: 14 residues. Germline V lookup: CDR1 MNHEY, CDR2 SVGAGI. V shed 8 bases, J shed 0 bases, and the junction held 1 base outside the gene matches. CDR3 in amino acids: CASRDRANTGELFF. The DNA of the CDR3 is TGTGCCAGCCGGGACAGGGCGAACACCGGGGAGCTGTTTTTT.

V and J are TRBV27 and TRBJ1-5; D perhaps matches TRBD1 (5 bases). V lost 2 bases to trimming and J lost 0 bases, with 11 bases between them. Looked up from germline, CDR1 is MNHEY and CDR2 is SMNVEV (reference sequence). The CDR3 loop spans 16 amino acids. CDR3 amino acids: CASSLTGQTSNQPQHF. The DNA of the CDR3 is TGTGCCAGCAGTTTAACCGGACAAACTAGCAATCAGCCCCAGCATTTT.

This clone was counted between two and nine times. The chain links TRBV15 to TRBJ1-3; 7 bases align to TRBD1. In germline, CDR1 is LNHNV, CDR2 YYDKDF (reference sequence). V lost 7 bases and J lost 0; bases outside the gene matches: 9. This CDR3 comprises 16 residues. This CDR3 is CATTKGGGYSGNTIYF. The CDR3 DNA is TGTGCCACCACGAAAGGAGGGGGCTACTCTGGAAACACCATATATTTT.

The V call is TRBV7-3, the J call TRBJ2-3; 11 bases line up with TRBD2. Germline CDR1 is SGHTA and CDR2 is FQGTGA. J was trimmed by 6 bases and V by 1 base; bases with no gene match: 9. This CDR3 region has 17 residues. The CDR3 spells CASSLKMGVAGGDTQYF. In DNA, the CDR3 is TGTGCCAGCAGCTTAAAAATGGGGGTAGCGGGGGGGGATACGCAGTATTTT.

The V call is TRBV6-5, the J call TRBJ2-1, with a weak D call TRBD2 (6 bases). The germline V gene encodes CDR1 MNHEY and CDR2 SVGAGI. The V end was cut by 2 bases, the J end by 6 bases, with 14 bases between. This CDR3 comprises 15 residues. The CDR3 region is CASSYGISGLNEQFF. In DNA, the CDR3 is TGTGCCAGCAGTTACGGGATAAGCGGGCTCAATGAGCAGTTCTTC.

V is TRBV19 and J is TRBJ2-7, with 7 nucleotides matching TRBD1. V was pared by 6 bases and J by 5 bases, with 13 bases of the junction left unmatched. From germline, CDR1 is LNHDA and CDR2 SQIVND (reference sequence). CDR3 length: 15 residues. The CDR3: CASSKSRDSSHEQYF. Written as DNA, the CDR3 is TGTGCCAGTAGCAAAAGCCGGGACAGTTCCCACGAGCAGTACTTC.

This clone was seen only once. The genes are TRBV14 and TRBJ1-1, with a tentative D call TRBD1 (6 bases). In germline, CDR1 is SGHDN, CDR2 FVKESK. The CDR3 sequence is 14 residues long. V was pared by 2 bases and J by 4 bases, with 11 bases between. CDR3 DNA sequence: TGTGCCAGCAGCCAATTTCGAGGGGGCACTGAAGCTTTCTTT. This encodes CASSQFRGGTEAFF.

The genes are TRBV13 and TRBJ2-3, with 7 nucleotides matching TRBD1. V dropped 1 base and J dropped 4; count of bases not matched to a gene: 5. CDR1 is PRHDT, CDR2 FYEKMQ, per germline (reference sequence). The CDR3 is made up of 15 amino acids. CDR3 coding DNA: TGTGCCAGCAGCTTAGTGACTCAGGGGGCAGATACGCAGTATTTT. Translating gives CASSLVTQGADTQYF.

V usage is TRBV25-1 and J usage is TRBJ2-5, with 9 bases aligning to TRBD1. The junction had 5 bases not matched to a gene; V was cut back by 6 bases and J by 3 bases. The CDR3 is made up of 14 amino acids. CDR1 and CDR2 (germline): MGHDK, SYGVNS. CDR3 in amino acids: CASSTGQGEETQYF. The CDR3 DNA follows: TGTGCCAGCAGCACGGGACAGGGAGAAGAGACCCAGTACTTC.

The J gene is TRBJ1-1, the V gene TRBV5-8, with no clear D. Germline CDR1 and CDR2: SGHTS and YDEGEE. The CDR3 has 14 amino acids. V lost 3 bases to trimming and J lost 3 bases, with 12 bases between them. The CDR3 reads CASSSEGGYTEAFF. CDR3 in DNA: TGTGCCAGCAGCTCGGAGGGCGGGTACACTGAAGCTTTCTTT.

This clone has only a few counts. This rearrangement joins TRBV7-8 to TRBJ2-3; no firm D call. V was cut by 5 bases and J by 2 bases, with 14 bases left in between. Germline V gene data show CDR1 as SGHVS and CDR2 as FQNEAQ. The CDR3 totals 15 residues. The CDR3: CASSPVGSYTDTQYF. The CDR3 region has the DNA TGTGCCAGCAGCCCAGTTGGTAGCTACACAGATACGCAGTATTTT.

This clone was seen just once. The chain has TRBV6-6 and TRBJ2-2, with a weak D call TRBD2 (5 bases). Germline V gene data show CDR1 as MNHNY and CDR2 as SVGAGI (reference sequence). This CDR3 has 15 residues. V lost 7 bases and J 4 bases, leaving 16 bases between the germline ends. The CDR3 DNA reads TGTGCCAGCACCAACGGGGTGTATGGCACCGGGGAGCTGTTTTTT. It yields the protein CASTNGVYGTGELFF.

The chain couples TRBV19 to TRBJ1-6, with D maybe TRBD1 (6 bases). The germline V gene encodes CDR1 LNHDA and CDR2 SQIVND (reference sequence). The germline V and J ends were trimmed by 10 bases and 4 bases, with 8 bases remaining between them. CDR3 length: 12 residues. CDR3 bases: TGTGCCACCAGGGGATATAATTCACCCCTCCACTTT. This gives the protein CATRGYNSPLHF.